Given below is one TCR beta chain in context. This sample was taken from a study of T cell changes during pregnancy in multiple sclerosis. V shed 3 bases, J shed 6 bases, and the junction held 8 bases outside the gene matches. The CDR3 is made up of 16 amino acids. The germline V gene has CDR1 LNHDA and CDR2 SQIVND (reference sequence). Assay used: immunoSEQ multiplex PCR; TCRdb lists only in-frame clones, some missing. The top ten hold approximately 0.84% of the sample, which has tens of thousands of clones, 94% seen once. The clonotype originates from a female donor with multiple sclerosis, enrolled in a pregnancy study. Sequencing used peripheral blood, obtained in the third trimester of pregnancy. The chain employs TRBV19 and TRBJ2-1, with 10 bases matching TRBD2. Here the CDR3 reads CASSIPVVAGGNEQFF. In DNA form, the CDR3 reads TGTGCCAGTAGTATCCCGGTAGTAGCGGGGGGCAATGAGCAGTTCTTC.